The next 12 T cell receptor beta chains were all read from a single sample in a study of control samples from healthy donors and cancer patients. TCRdb keeps only in-frame clones here, not all; method: immunoSEQ multiplex PCR. The data show under 200,000 clones, roughly 91% seen once. Material: blood. These receptors originate from a woman in her twenties or thirties in good health.

CDR3 in DNA: TGTGCCAGCAGCTTATCGGGACAGGGGAGGGACACTGAAGCTTTCTTT. Translation gives CASSLSGQGRDTEAFF. The chain is built from TRBV7-9 and TRBJ1-1, with TRBD1 identical over 10 bases. CDR3 length equals 16 residues. Germline loops: CDR1 SEHNR, CDR2 FQNEAQ (reference sequence). Trimming at V came to 2 bases and at J to 3 bases, leaving 6 bases not matched to a gene.

The gene calls are TRBV4-1 and TRBJ2-1; 10 nucleotides agree with TRBD2. J was trimmed by 8 bases and V by 4 bases; bases with no gene match: 5. The V gene's germline CDR1 is MGHRA and CDR2 YSYEKL. The CDR3 is 14 amino acids. The CDR3 sequence: CASSLSGGAYEQFF. The CDR3 nucleotides read TGCGCCAGCAGCCTGAGCGGGGGGGCCTATGAGCAGTTCTTC.

The chain is built from TRBV14 and TRBJ2-2, with TRBD2 matching over 9 bases. CDR3 size: 16 residues. Trimming took 4 bases from V and 4 from J; bases not matched to a gene: 7. CDR1 SGHDN and CDR2 FVKESK come from the germline V gene. The CDR3 is CASSLPGTSRTGELFF. The CDR3 nucleotides read TGTGCCAGCAGCCTACCCGGGACTAGCCGCACCGGGGAGCTGTTTTTT.

This clone has at least ten counts. This chain joins TRBV29-1 and TRBJ2-1, with D perhaps TRBD2 (6 bases). CDR3 length: 11 residues. The germline gives CDR1 SQVTM, CDR2 ANQGSEA. The ends were cut back, 7 bases at V and 7 bases at J, with 11 bases in the middle. The CDR3 DNA reads TGCAGCGGGGGACTGATAAATGAGCAGTTCTTC. This codes for CSGGLINEQFF.

The chain links TRBV4-3 to TRBJ2-7; TRBD2 matches 12 bases. Germline V gene sequence: CDR1 LGHNA, CDR2 YSLEER. The CDR3 spans 15 residues. With 1 base clipped from V and 7 bases from J, the junction kept 5 bases outside the gene matches. CDR3 in DNA: TGCGCCAGCAGCCAAGTCCGGCTAGCGGGAGGGGAGCAGTACTTC. This codes for CASSQVRLAGGEQYF.

This clone was found a few times. The rearrangement uses TRBV6-2 or TRBV6-3 and TRBJ1-4, with a possible D match to TRBD1 (6 bases). V was clipped by 2 bases and J by 5 bases, with 9 bases between them. The germline CDR1 and CDR2 sequences are MNHEY and SVGEGT. The length of the CDR3 is 14 residues. The CDR3 DNA sequence: TGTGCCAGCAGTTACCGGGACATCAATGAAAAACTGTTTTTT. It translates to CASSYRDINEKLFF.

The chain has TRBV19 and TRBJ2-1; no clear D. The length of the CDR3 is 11 residues. V was pared by 7 bases and J by 2 bases, with 3 bases between. CDR1 is LNHDA and CDR2 is SQIVND in the germline V gene (reference sequence). CDR3 sequence (DNA): TGTGCCAGTAACACCTACAATGAGCAGTTCTTC. Its translation: CASNTYNEQFF.

The gene calls are TRBV10-3 and TRBJ1-2, with 9 bases matching TRBD1. The V segment lost 6 bases and the J segment 7 bases; nucleotides outside the gene matches: 3. This CDR3 comprises 12 residues. Germline V lookup: CDR1 ENHRY, CDR2 SYGVKD. The chain's CDR3 is CAISRDRAGYTF. In DNA, the CDR3 is TGTGCCATCAGCCGGGACAGGGCTGGCTACACCTTC.

The chain couples TRBV7-9 to TRBJ2-6; TRBD1 or TRBD2 may be the D gene (5 bases each). The V gene's germline CDR1 is SEHNR and CDR2 FQNEAQ (reference sequence). The CDR3 has 15 amino acids. V was clipped by 3 bases and J by 2 bases, with 8 bases between them. Here the CDR3 reads CASSLGVAGANVLTF. The CDR3 nucleotides are TGTGCCAGCAGCTTGGGGGTAGCTGGGGCCAACGTCCTGACTTTC.

This clone showed up just a few times. Other DNA sequences of this sample code for an identical CDR3. The J gene is TRBJ1-4, the V gene TRBV5-1; a possible D gene is TRBD1 (6 bases). The CDR3 spans 14 residues. CDR1 is SGHRS and CDR2 is YFSETQ in the germline V gene. The V end was cut by 4 bases, the J end by 2 bases, with 9 bases between. DNA for the CDR3: TGCGCCAGCAGCACGGACAGTACTAATGAAAAACTGTTTTTT. Encoded protein: CASSTDSTNEKLFF.

Concerning this clone: The same CDR3 is also encoded by other DNA sequences in this sample. The genes are TRBV3-1 (or the pseudogene TRBV3-2) and TRBJ1-1, with no clear D. CDR1 and CDR2 from the germline V gene are LGHDT and YNNKEL (reference sequence). The CDR3 has 14 amino acids. V was cut by 0 bases and J by 1 base, with 6 bases left in between. The CDR3 reads CASSQDRGNTEAFF. The CDR3 DNA reads as TGTGCCAGCAGCCAAGACCGGGGGAACACTGAAGCTTTCTTT.

The V and J genes are TRBV19 and TRBJ2-7; tentatively, D is TRBD1 (5 bases). The CDR3 is made up of 12 amino acids. With 5 bases removed from V and 3 bases from J, the gap between germline ends came to 8 bases. Germline V gene lookup returns CDR1 LNHDA and CDR2 SQIVND (reference sequence). CDR3 protein: CASSRTRYEQYF. The CDR3 bases are TGTGCCAGTAGTCGGACACGCTACGAGCAGTACTTC.